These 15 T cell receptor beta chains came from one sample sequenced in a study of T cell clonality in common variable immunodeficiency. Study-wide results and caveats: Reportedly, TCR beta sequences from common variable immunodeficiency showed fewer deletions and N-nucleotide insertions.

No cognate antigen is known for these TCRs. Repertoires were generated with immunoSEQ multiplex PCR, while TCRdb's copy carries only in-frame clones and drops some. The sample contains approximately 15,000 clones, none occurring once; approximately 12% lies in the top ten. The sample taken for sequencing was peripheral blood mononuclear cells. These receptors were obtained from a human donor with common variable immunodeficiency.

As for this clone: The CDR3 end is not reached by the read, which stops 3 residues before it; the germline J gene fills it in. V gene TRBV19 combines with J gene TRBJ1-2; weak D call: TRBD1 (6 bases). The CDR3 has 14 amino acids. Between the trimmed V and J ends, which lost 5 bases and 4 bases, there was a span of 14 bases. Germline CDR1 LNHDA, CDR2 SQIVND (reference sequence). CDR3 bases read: TGTGCCAGTAGTCGCCCCGGACAGCGCTATGGC. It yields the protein CASSRPGQRYG. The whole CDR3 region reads CASSRPGQRYGYTF.

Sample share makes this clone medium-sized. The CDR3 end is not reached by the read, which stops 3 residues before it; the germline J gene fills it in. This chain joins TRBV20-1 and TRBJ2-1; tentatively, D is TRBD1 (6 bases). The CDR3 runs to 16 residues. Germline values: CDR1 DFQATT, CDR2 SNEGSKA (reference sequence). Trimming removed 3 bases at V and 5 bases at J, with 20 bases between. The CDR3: CSASFLLDSLNNEQFF. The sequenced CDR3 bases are TGCAGTGCTAGCTTTCTCCTGGACAGCCTGAACAATGAG.

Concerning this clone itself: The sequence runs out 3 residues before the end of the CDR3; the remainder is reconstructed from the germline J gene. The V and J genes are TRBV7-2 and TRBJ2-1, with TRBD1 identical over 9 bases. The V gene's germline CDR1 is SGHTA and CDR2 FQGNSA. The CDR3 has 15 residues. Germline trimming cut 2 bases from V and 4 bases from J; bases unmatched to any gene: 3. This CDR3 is CASSLWDREYNEQFF. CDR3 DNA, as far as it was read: TGTGCCAGCAGCTTATGGGACAGGGAGTACAATGAG.

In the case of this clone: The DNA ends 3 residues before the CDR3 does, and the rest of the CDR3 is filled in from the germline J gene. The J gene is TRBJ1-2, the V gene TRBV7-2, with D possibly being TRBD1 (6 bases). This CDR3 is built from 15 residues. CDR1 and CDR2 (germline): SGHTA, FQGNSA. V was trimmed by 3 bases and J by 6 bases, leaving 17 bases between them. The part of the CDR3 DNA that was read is TGTGCCAGCAGCTTGTACTTGGCAGGGGCACATGGC. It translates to CASSLYLAGAHG. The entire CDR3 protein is CASSLYLAGAHGYTF.

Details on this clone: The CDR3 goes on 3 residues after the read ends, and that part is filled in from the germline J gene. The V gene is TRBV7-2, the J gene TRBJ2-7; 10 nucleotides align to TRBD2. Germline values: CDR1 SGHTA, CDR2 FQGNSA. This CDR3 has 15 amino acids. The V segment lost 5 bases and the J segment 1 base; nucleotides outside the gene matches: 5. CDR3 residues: CASSMIAGGSYEQYF. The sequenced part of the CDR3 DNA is TGTGCCAGCAGCATGATAGCGGGGGGTTCCTACGAG.

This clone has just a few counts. CDR3: CASSLAPGGNQPQHF. Partial CDR3 DNA: TGTGCCAGCAGCTTAGCCCCGGGGGGTAATCAGCCC. The chain joins TRBV7-2 to TRBJ1-5; a weak D match, TRBD1 (5 bases). The read falls 3 residues short of the CDR3 end, and the missing part is taken from the germline J gene. Germline loops: CDR1 SGHTA, CDR2 FQGNSA. V lost 0 bases and J 4 bases, leaving 10 bases between the germline ends. CDR3 size: 15 residues.

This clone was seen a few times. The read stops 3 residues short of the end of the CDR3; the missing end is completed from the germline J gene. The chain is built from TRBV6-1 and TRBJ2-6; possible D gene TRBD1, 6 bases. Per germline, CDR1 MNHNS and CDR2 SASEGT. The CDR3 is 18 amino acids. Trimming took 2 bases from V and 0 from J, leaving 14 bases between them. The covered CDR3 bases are TGTGCCAGCAGTGAACGGGCAGGGGCCCTCTCTGGGGCCAACGTC. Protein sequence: CASSERAGALSGANV. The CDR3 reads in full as CASSERAGALSGANVLTF.

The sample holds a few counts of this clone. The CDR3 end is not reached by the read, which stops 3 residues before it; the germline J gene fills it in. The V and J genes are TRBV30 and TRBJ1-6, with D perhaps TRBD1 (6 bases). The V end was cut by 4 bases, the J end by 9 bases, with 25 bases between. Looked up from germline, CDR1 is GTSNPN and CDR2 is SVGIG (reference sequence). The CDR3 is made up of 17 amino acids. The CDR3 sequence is CAWIPEGSREGVSPLHF. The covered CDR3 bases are TGTGCCTGGATTCCCGAGGGGAGCAGGGAGGGGGTTTCACCC. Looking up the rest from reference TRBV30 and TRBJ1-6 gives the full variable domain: SQTIHQWPATLVQPVGSPLSLECTVEGTSNPNLYWYRQAAGRGLQLLFYSVGIGQISSEVPQNLSASRPQDRQFILSSKKLLLSDSGFYLCAWIPEGSREGVSPLHFGNGTRLTVT.

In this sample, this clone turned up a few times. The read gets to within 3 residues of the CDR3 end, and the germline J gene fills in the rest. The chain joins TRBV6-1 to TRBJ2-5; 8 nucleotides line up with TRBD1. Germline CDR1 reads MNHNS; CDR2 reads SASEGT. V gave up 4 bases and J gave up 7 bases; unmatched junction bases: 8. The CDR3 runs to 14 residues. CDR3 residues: CASSATGGPGTQYF. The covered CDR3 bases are TGTGCCAGCAGTGCCACAGGGGGGCCAGGGACC.

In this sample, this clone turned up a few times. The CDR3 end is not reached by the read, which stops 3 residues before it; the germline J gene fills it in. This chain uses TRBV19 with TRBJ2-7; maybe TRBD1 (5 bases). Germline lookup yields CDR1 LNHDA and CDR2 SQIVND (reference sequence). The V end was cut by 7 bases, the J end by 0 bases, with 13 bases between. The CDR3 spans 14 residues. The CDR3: CASKRGPNSYEQYF. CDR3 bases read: TGTGCCAGTAAAAGGGGCCCCAACTCCTACGAG. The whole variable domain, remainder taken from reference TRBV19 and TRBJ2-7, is DGGITQSPKYLFRKEGQNVTLSCEQNLNHDAMYWYRQDPGQGLRLIYYSQIVNDFQKGDIAEGYSVSREKKESFPLTVTSAQKNPTAFYLCASKRGPNSYEQYFGPGTRLTVT.

The CDR3 sequence: CASSPPGTGYYGYTF. Partial CDR3 DNA: TGTGCCAGCAGCCCCCCCGGGACAGGGTACTATGGC. The chain couples TRBV7-9 to TRBJ1-2; 9 nucleotides agree with TRBD1. The CDR3 end falls 3 residues outside the read, so it is completed with the germline J gene. The CDR3 is made up of 15 amino acids. Germline-derived CDR1 and CDR2 are SEHNR and FQNEAQ (reference sequence). The junction had 7 bases not matched to a gene; V was cut back by 5 bases and J by 3 bases.

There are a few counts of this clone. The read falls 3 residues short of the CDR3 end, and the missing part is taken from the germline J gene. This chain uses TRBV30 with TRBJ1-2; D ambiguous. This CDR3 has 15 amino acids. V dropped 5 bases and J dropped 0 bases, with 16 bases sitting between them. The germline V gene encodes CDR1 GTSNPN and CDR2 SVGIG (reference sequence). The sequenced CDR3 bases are TGTGCCTGGGCTAGCGGGGTAGAAGCTAACTATGGC. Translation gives CAWASGVEANYG. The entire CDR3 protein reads CAWASGVEANYGYTF.

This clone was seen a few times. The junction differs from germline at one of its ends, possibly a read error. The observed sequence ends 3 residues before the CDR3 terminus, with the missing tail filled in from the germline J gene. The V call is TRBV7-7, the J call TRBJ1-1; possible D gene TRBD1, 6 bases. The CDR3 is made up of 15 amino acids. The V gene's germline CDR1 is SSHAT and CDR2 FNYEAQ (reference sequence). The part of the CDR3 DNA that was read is TGTGCTAGCAGCCGTCTACAGGGAAGGGACACTGAA. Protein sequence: CASSRLQGRDTE. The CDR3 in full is CASSRLQGRDTEAFF. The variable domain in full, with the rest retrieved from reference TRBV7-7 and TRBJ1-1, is GAGVSQSPRYKVTKRGQDVTLRCDPISSHATLYWYQQALGQGPEFLTYFNYEAQPDKSGLPSDRFSAERPEGSISTLTIQRTEQRDSAMYRCASSRLQGRDTEAFFGQGTRLTVV.

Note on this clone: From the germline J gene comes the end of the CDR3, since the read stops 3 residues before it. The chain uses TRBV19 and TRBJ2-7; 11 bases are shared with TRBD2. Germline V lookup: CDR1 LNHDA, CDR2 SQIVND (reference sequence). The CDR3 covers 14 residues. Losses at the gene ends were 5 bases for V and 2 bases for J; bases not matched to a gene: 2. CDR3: CASSLLAGAYEQYF. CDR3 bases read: TGTGCCAGTAGTCTACTAGCGGGAGCCTACGAG.

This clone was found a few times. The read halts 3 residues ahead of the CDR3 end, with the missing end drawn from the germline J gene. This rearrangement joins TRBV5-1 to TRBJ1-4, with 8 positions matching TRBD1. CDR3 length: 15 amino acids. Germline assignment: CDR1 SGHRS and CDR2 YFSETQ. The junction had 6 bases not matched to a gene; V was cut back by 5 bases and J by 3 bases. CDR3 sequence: CASRSQGAPNEKLFF. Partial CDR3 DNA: TGCGCCAGCAGATCTCAGGGGGCACCTAATGAAAAA.